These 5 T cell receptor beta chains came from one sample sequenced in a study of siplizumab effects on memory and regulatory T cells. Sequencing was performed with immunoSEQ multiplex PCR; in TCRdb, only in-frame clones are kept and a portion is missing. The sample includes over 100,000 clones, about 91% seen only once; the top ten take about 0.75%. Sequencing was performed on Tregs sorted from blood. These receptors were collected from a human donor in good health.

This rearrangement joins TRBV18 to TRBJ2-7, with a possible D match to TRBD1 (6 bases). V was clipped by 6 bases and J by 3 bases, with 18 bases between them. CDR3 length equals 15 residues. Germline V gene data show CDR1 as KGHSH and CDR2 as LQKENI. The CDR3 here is CASSPRNEGGYEQYF. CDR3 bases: TGTGCCAGCTCTCCTCGGAATGAAGGGGGCTACGAGCAGTACTTC.

DNA of the CDR3: TGCAGCGTATATGAGGGAGGGAATCAGCCCCAGCATTTT. Residues: CSVYEGGNQPQHF. The chain combines TRBV29-1 with TRBJ1-5; no firm D call. V lost 6 bases and J lost 4, with 13 bases in between. This CDR3 region has 13 residues. From germline, CDR1 is SQVTM and CDR2 ANQGSEA.

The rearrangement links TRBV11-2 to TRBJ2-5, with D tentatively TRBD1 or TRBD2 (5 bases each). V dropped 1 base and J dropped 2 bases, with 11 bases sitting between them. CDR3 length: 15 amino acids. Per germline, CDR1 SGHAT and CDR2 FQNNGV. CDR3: CASSLVGRMQETQYF. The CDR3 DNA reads TGTGCCAGCAGCTTAGTGGGACGGATGCAAGAGACCCAGTACTTC.

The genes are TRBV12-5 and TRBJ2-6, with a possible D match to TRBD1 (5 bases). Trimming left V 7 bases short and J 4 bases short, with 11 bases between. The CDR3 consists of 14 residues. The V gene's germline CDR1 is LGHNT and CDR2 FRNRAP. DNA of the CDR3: TGTGCTAGTGCCCTTGGGGCCGGGGCCAACGTCCTGACTTTC. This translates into CASALGAGANVLTF.

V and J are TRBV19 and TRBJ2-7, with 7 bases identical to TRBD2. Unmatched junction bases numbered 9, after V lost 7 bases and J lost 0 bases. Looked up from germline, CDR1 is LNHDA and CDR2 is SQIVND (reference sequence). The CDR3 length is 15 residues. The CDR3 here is CASTSTSANSYEQYF. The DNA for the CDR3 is TGTGCCAGTACCTCTACTAGCGCCAACTCCTACGAGCAGTACTTC.